These 18 T cell receptor beta chains originate from one sample sequenced in a study of blood T cell repertoires in COVID-19. The protocol was immunoSEQ multiplex PCR, while the TCRdb copy is restricted to in-frame clones and leaves out a portion. The sample yields around 280,000 clones, more than 70% seen once. The sample consisted of peripheral blood. These receptors were collected from a woman aged 25 to 39 with COVID-19, enrolled during active disease.

The CDR3 is CASSLQLLAAQETQYF. For the CDR3, the DNA is TGTGCCAGCAGCTTACAGCTCCTAGCGGCGCAAGAGACCCAGTACTTC. The rearrangement uses TRBV7-2 and TRBJ2-5; 7 bases match TRBD2. Germline V gene lookup returns CDR1 SGHTA and CDR2 FQGNSA. The J segment lost 2 bases and the V segment lost 2 bases, leaving 8 bases of the junction unmatched. The CDR3 contains 16 residues.

In this sample, this clone turned up once. The chain is built from TRBV5-1 and TRBJ1-1; a weak D match, TRBD1 (5 bases). Trimming pared 4 bases from V and 4 bases from J, leaving 11 bases between. Per the germline V gene, CDR1 is SGHRS and CDR2 is YFSETQ. This CDR3 spans 13 amino acids. The CDR3 bases are TGCGCCAGCAGCGGGGGGAGTGGCACTGAAGCTTTCTTT. Translating it yields CASSGGSGTEAFF.

This clone was observed many times. A read error may produce the germline difference seen at one junction end. The rearrangement uses TRBV19 and TRBJ2-1; TRBD2 aligns across 7 bases. The CDR3 runs to 12 residues. Germline values: CDR1 LNHDA, CDR2 SQIVND (reference sequence). CDR3 in DNA: TGTGCCAGTAGCAGGGACTACCATGAGCAGTTCTTC. This codes for CASSRDYHEQFF.

The chain links TRBV30 to TRBJ1-3; 7 bases map to TRBD1. The CDR3 contains 12 residues. The germline V gene encodes CDR1 GTSNPN and CDR2 SVGIG (reference sequence). Germline trimming cut 7 bases from V and 1 base from J; bases unmatched to any gene: 1. DNA of the CDR3: TGTGCCTTGACAGGGTCTGGAAACACCATATATTTT. Amino acids: CALTGSGNTIYF.

The V gene is TRBV30, the J gene TRBJ2-2, with D perhaps TRBD1 (6 bases). CDR3 size: 14 residues. The V end lost 1 base, the J end lost 4 bases, and 10 bases lay between the germline ends. Per germline, CDR1 GTSNPN and CDR2 SVGIG (reference sequence). This CDR3 reads CAWSAGQITGELFF. CDR3 in DNA: TGTGCCTGGAGTGCCGGACAGATCACCGGGGAGCTGTTTTTT.

V usage is TRBV4-2 and J usage is TRBJ2-5, with TRBD2 matching over 9 bases. CDR3 size: 15 residues. After removal of 9 bases from V and 4 bases from J, the junction contained 12 bases not matched to a gene. CDR1 is LGHNA, CDR2 YNFKEQ, per germline. The CDR3 is CARDERREGGETQYF. CDR3 sequence (DNA): TGTGCCAGGGACGAGCGGCGGGAGGGCGGAGAGACCCAGTACTTC.

This clone appeared a single time. V and J are TRBV6-2 or TRBV6-3 and TRBJ2-7; 10 bases align to TRBD2. Germline V gene sequence: CDR1 MNHEY, CDR2 SVGEGT. V was clipped by 6 bases and J by 0 bases; unmatched bases: 5. The CDR3 length is 15 residues. The CDR3 DNA follows: TGTGCCAGCAGCAAGAGCGGGAGGGCCTCCTACGAGCAGTACTTC. This encodes CASSKSGRASYEQYF.

The chain joins TRBV5-1 to TRBJ2-1, with 11 bases lining up with TRBD2. The germline V gene encodes CDR1 SGHRS and CDR2 YFSETQ. The CDR3 loop spans 16 amino acids. J lost 1 base, V lost 4 bases, and 4 bases had no gene match. Here the CDR3 reads CASSRTSGLSYNEQFF. In DNA, the CDR3 is TGCGCCAGCAGCCGGACTAGCGGGCTATCCTACAATGAGCAGTTCTTC.

CDR3 sequence reads: CASGEDNQPQHF. In nucleotides, the CDR3 is TGTGCCAGCGGGGAGGACAATCAGCCCCAGCATTTT. The chain links TRBV28 to TRBJ1-5; D uncertain. CDR1 and CDR2 (germline): MDHEN, SYDVKM. The CDR3 loop spans 12 amino acids. V was shortened by 8 bases and J by 3 bases, with 8 bases between the two germline ends.

This chain links TRBV14 with TRBJ1-3; no clear D gene. The germline V and J ends were trimmed by 7 bases and 0 bases, with 10 bases remaining between them. Germline V gene sequence: CDR1 SGHDN, CDR2 FVKESK. The CDR3 covers 14 residues. This chain's CDR3 is CASTRGSSGNTIYF. The DNA for the CDR3 is TGTGCCAGCACCCGTGGCAGCTCTGGAAACACCATATATTTT.

The chain couples TRBV5-1 to TRBJ1-6; D perhaps matches TRBD1 (6 bases). The CDR3 is made up of 14 amino acids. The germline V and J ends were trimmed by 3 bases and 8 bases, with 12 bases remaining between them. In germline, CDR1 is SGHRS, CDR2 YFSETQ. Here the CDR3 DNA reads TGCGCCAGCAGCTCCCAGGGGAGGGATTCACCCCTCCACTTT. This translates into CASSSQGRDSPLHF.

The chain joins TRBV5-1 to TRBJ1-4, with TRBD1 matching 7 bases. The junction had 8 bases not matched to a gene; V was cut back by 5 bases and J by 4 bases. The CDR3 length is 15 residues. The germline V gene has CDR1 SGHRS and CDR2 YFSETQ. The chain's CDR3 is CASRALGTVNEKLFF. The CDR3 DNA follows: TGCGCCAGCAGAGCCCTCGGGACAGTTAATGAAAAACTGTTTTTT.

The CDR3 DNA reads TGTGCCAGCAGCCAAGGTTTGGGACAGGGGACGACCAAAGATAACACCGGGGAGCTGTTTTTT. As protein: CASSQGLGQGTTKDNTGELFF. The chain couples TRBV4-2 to TRBJ2-2, with 10 bases matching TRBD1. This CDR3 is 21 amino acids long. V lost 1 base and J lost 2; bases outside the gene matches: 16. CDR1 and CDR2 from the germline V gene are LGHNA and YNFKEQ.

This rearrangement joins TRBV28 to TRBJ2-7; D perhaps matches TRBD1 (5 bases). The CDR3 covers 14 residues. The germline V gene has CDR1 MDHEN and CDR2 SYDVKM. V was cut by 6 bases and J by 2 bases, with 14 bases left in between. The CDR3 DNA is TGTGCCAGCAGGCCCCCCAGGGCCACCTACGAGCAGTACTTC. It specifies CASRPPRATYEQYF.

In its sample, this clone was seen a few times. This chain joins TRBV6-8 and TRBJ1-5; D may be TRBD1 (6 bases). This CDR3 comprises 15 residues. Germline V lookup: CDR1 MNHGY, CDR2 SAAAGT. V shed 1 base and J shed 9 bases, with 16 bases lying between them. CDR3: CASSYLTGNKAPQHF. CDR3 bases: TGTGCCAGCAGTTACTTAACAGGGAATAAGGCGCCCCAGCATTTT.

The chain recombines TRBV3-1 (or the pseudogene TRBV3-2) with TRBJ2-1; 11 nucleotides match TRBD2. The J segment lost 8 bases and the V segment lost 4 bases, leaving 16 bases of the junction unmatched. Germline loops: CDR1 LGHDT, CDR2 YNNKEL (reference sequence). The CDR3 is 18 amino acids. The CDR3 loop reads CASSLRNPTLAGVDEQFF. The CDR3 DNA is TGTGCCAGCAGCCTAAGGAACCCGACACTAGCGGGAGTTGATGAGCAGTTCTTC.

This chain links TRBV4-1 with TRBJ2-2; no clear D. The CDR3 covers 14 residues. The V gene's germline CDR1 is MGHRA and CDR2 YSYEKL. V was shortened by 1 base and J by 3 bases, with 6 bases between the two germline ends. In DNA form, the CDR3 reads TGCGCCAGCAGCCAAGGACAAGACACCGGGGAGCTGTTTTTT. Translation: CASSQGQDTGELFF.

The chain is built from TRBV7-9 and TRBJ2-7; D may be TRBD1 (6 bases). Trimming removed 7 bases from V and 9 bases from J, with 16 bases in between. The CDR3 length is 12 residues. CDR1 is SEHNR, CDR2 FQNEAQ, per germline (reference sequence). CDR3 DNA sequence: TGTGCCAGCACTTACGGACCCAGGGGGCAGTACTTC. The encoded protein is CASTYGPRGQYF. Full variable domain (missing parts from reference TRBV7-9 and TRBJ2-7): DTGVSQNPRHKITKRGQNVTFRCDPISEHNRLYWYRQTLGQGPEFLTYFQNEAQLEKSRLLSDRFSAERPKGSFSTLEIQRTEQGDSAMYLCASTYGPRGQYFGPGTRLTVT.